This T cell receptor (beta chain) originates from a study of shared clonotypes between healthy human individuals. As for the study in general: CD4 naive and CD4 memory each took three plates per donor, while CD8 naive took two and CD8 memory one.

To note about this clone: Its antigen is unidentified.

This CDR3 contains 15 residues. From germline, CDR1 is SGHDN and CDR2 FVKESK. V shed 4 bases and J shed 4 bases, with 16 bases lying between them. Naive CD8 cells comprised CD45RO-negative, CCR7-positively selected cells, excluding terminally differentiated effector memory CD45RA+ cells. Here immunoSEQ multiplex PCR was the method, and the copy in TCRdb shows in-frame clones only, minus some. The sample lists almost 700,000 clones, roughly 94% occurring once. General observations from the study: Naive subsets tended to show greater estimated richness than memory subsets. The authors expected sequencing depth to affect clonotype sharing among donors.

The source material was naive CD8+ T cells sorted from blood. The chain couples TRBV14 to TRBJ2-5; D uncertain. The source of this sequence is a man aged 25-45 years in good health. The CDR3 protein is CASSPTRDILETQYF. The CDR3 DNA reads TGTGCCAGCAGCCCCACCAGAGACATACTAGAGACCCAGTACTTC.